This TCR beta chain was recorded in a study of cytomegalovirus exposure and HLA in healthy donors (dated by TCRdb to about 2017). About the study as a whole: An earlier analysis of some 500 of the donors reported about 290 Gb of sequence data and some 100 million unique TCR beta sequences from 150 million to 200 million T cells. An early release that covered more than 550 HLA-typed donors contained approximately 300 gigabases of sequencing data and about 84 million unique TCR sequences. Among the approximately 400 genotyped donors, around 81% belonged to the genetic ancestry cluster associated with self-reported Caucasian donors. The study was designed to test whether signatures of past pathogen exposure could be identified by cataloging public T cell receptors. The T cell repertoires of under 750 subjects were profiled by immunosequencing and related to cytomegalovirus serostatus. Besides the first cohort of approximately 710 subjects, a separate validation cohort made up of 120 different subjects was used. High-throughput TCR immunosequencing, statistical association of individual TCRs with disease status, and machine learning were combined to predict cytomegalovirus infection status. To study patterns of TCR occurrence, a later analysis re-analyzed previously published TCR beta repertoires from 650 to 750 donors and added high-resolution HLA genotyping. In the later analysis, no new phenotypic data were used to find candidate immune exposures; instead, reliance was placed on TCR beta sequences and their occurrence across donors. An earlier analysis of fewer than 750 of the donors used high-throughput TCR beta sequencing to judge whether each TCR beta V gene segment behaved as functional or pseudogenic. Donor age, sex, ethnicity and CMV serostatus were compiled together with the repertoire data. A later genetic analysis used genome-wide SNP genotypes for about three fifths of the roughly 700 donors, treating that subset as a discovery cohort. Every repertoire in the discovery cohort had been generated on one and the same sequencing platform. Both class I and class II loci were covered by HLA typing, at four-digit resolution. The number of donors typed differed by locus, with about 620-630 for A, B, C, DRB1 and DQB1, around 500 for DQA1, about 610 for DPA1, and over 400 for DPB1. Because of strong linkage in the cohort, five DR-DQ haplotypes were treated as single units for association and clustering. Among 350 to 400 genotyped donors of the cohort, an average of approximately 250,000 unique TCR beta nucleotide sequences were sequenced per donor, around a sixth of them non-productive.

Study-wide findings and limitations: In vitro tests confirmed that three of the cytomegalovirus-associated TCR beta chains recognize cytomegalovirus antigens. Because counts were too low, 15 to 20 rarely observed V segments, including chromosome 9 orphons, were excluded from the earlier analysis of around 640 of the donors. A further reported finding was that TCR beta sequences accurately predicted the HLA-A and HLA-B alleles for most subjects in the first cohort. Roughly uniform sequencing depth across donors was assumed in presence/absence analyses, although this assumption may not hold. In a later analysis, HLA-associated TCR beta chains were found to be more clonally expanded and to have lower generation probabilities than equally common non-associated chains. The study gave a list of some 150 TCR beta chains associated with cytomegalovirus. According to a later analysis, most CMV-associated TCR beta chains appeared to be HLA-restricted, and the HLA associations seemed to be driven largely by CMV exposure. While some public TCRs were present in many individuals, most TCR sequences turned up only very rarely across donors. At a false discovery rate of 0.05, a later analysis linked some 18,000 TCR beta sequences to specific HLA alleles. The only immune exposure information available for the cohort was CMV serostatus. Compared with the roughly 600-donor mean, donors in an Asian-associated ancestry cluster had fewer N-insertions in productive TCRs, according to a later genetic analysis. A later analysis found that TCR association rates varied across HLA loci, with DRB1 alleles showing the most associated TCRs and HLA-C alleles the fewest. The sequencing pipeline was judged likely to have produced a cluster of highly shared sequence variants as a technical artifact. According to a later analysis, parvovirus B19, influenza, CMV and Epstein-Barr virus appeared linked to several top co-occurrence clusters. In this cohort, only TCR beta chains were sequenced, and detectable features were limited by the absence of alpha or paired-chain data. When HLA alleles, especially DR and DQ, strongly co-occurred, attributing TCR associations to individual alleles was difficult. The authors suggested that the approach could potentially be generalized to other disease states and immunological phenotypes. Because HLA typing was unavailable for some donors at each locus, only the typed subset was used in association tests. In an earlier analysis of more than 500 of the donors, most TCR beta V segments appeared in productive rearrangements about 87% or about 30% of the time, broadly matching IMGT annotations. Correlated functional status among segregating V segments might be attributable to linkage disequilibrium, but an unknown experimental factor could not be ruled out. A later genetic analysis associated a missense DCLRE1C variant with V-gene and J-gene trimming of TCR beta chains, and an independent cohort replicated the association. Cytomegalovirus status was reported to be diagnosed by the classifier with high specificity and sensitivity in both the original and validation cohorts.

Libraries were made using the immunoSEQ multiplex PCR assay. The multiplex PCR relied on a mix of 60 forward primers for TCR Vbeta segments and 13 reverse primers for TCR Jbeta segments. The CDR3 region of rearranged TCR beta genes was amplified from genomic DNA with a multiplex PCR assay. Amplified TCR beta libraries were sequenced as 87-base-pair reads on the Illumina HiSeq System. Per the original workflow: A later analysis tallied 70 million to 100 million unique TCR beta chains across the 650 to 750 repertoires, and some 12 million of those chains were shared by two or more donors. Raw reads were error-corrected and collapsed into unique sequences by a nearest-neighbor algorithm in which closely related sequences were merged to remove PCR and sequencing errors. CDR3 sequences were aligned to IMGT reference sequences to assign V, D and J gene segments. For a sequence to be retained, a match of at least six nucleotides was required to both a V gene segment and a J gene segment. Rearrangements were classified as productive when the CDR3 lacked stop codons and remained in frame with V and J, and all other rearrangements were classified as non-productive. CDR3 was defined according to IMGT convention as the region running from the second conserved V-encoded cysteine to the conserved J-encoded phenylalanine. The earlier analysis of 550 to 650 of the donors excluded any sequence lacking an unambiguous match to a single V gene segment. In an earlier analysis of 587 of the donors, a V segment was called functional when productive rearrangements were above 56.7%, and segregating when the standard deviation between donors exceeded 5%. A statistical classification framework was built for diagnosing cytomegalovirus status from the catalog of TCR beta chain sequences. V and J gene assignment, in a later analysis, came from comparing TCR nucleotide sequences with IMGT/GENE-DB human TR gene sequences. In a later analysis, CDR3 sequences and most-parsimonious VDJ recombination scenarios were assigned using the TCRdist pipeline. In a later analysis, each TCR beta chain was defined by its CDR3 amino acid sequence together with its V-gene family, and reads lacking a unique V-gene family were excluded. A later analysis removed roughly 590 highly shared, low-generation-probability nucleotide sequences to deal with suspected cross-contamination and a sequencing artifact. A later analysis calculated a clonal expansion index for each public chain from normalized within-repertoire ranks of inferred template counts. A later analysis computed generation probabilities with a VDJ recombination model fitted to out-of-frame rearrangements, and checked the results against IGoR. In a later analysis, hypergeometric tests were used to score TCR-TCR, TCR-HLA and TCR-CMV co-occurrence, with a repertoire-size bias correction applied to TCR pairs. A later analysis estimated false discovery rates by permuting HLA or CMV assignments 20 times. In a later analysis, co-occurring TCRs were grouped using DBSCAN, with TCRdist sequence similarity added in when clustering inside HLA-allele-positive subsets. Co-occurrence clustering excluded repertoires with fewer than 30,000 or more than 120,000 public chains, plus five with anomalous nucleotide sharing. This immuneACCESS table, as held by TCRdb, lists in-frame sequences with V and J called but not all clones. Of the missing ones, under half trace to an unresolved V gene in checked studies; the others have no known cause. That table is the source of V, J and clone size, and D and trimming were worked out from the DNA. In all, the sample holds more than 110,000 clones, and around three quarters of those were seen once. The ten largest clonotypes hold 6.5% to 7% of the sample.

The cohort comprised several hundred healthy bone marrow donors. At the time of sampling, every cohort member was nominally healthy, though immune exposures that went unrecorded were likely present. The donor was CMV seropositive and belonged to the group of more than 250 seropositive cohort members. Every donor gave a peripheral blood sample, and the peripheral blood mononuclear cells from that sample were used for TCR beta sequencing. Genomic DNA extraction from the blood cell samples was performed with the Qiagen DNeasy Blood Extraction Kit. Remarks on this clone: The specificity of this receptor is unknown. Base qualities are not at hand, and no much larger clone is one base apart.

Sample: PBMCs. This receptor was taken from a man aged 40-50 years in good health and CMV-seropositive.

The sequenced DNA: TGTGCCAGCAGTAGGGGGGGGGAGCAGTTCTTC. This is translated as CASSRGGEQFF. The sequence links TRBV7-6 to TRBJ2-1, with a weak D call of TRBD2 (7 bases match). CDR1 SGHVS and CDR2 FNYEAQ are derived from the germline V gene. At the junction V is shortened by 6 bases and J by 10 bases, with 10 bases in between. Its CDR3 holds 11 amino acids, cysteine through phenylalanine. Only the CDR3 region is kept as DNA, spanning 33 bases read in frame from base 1.